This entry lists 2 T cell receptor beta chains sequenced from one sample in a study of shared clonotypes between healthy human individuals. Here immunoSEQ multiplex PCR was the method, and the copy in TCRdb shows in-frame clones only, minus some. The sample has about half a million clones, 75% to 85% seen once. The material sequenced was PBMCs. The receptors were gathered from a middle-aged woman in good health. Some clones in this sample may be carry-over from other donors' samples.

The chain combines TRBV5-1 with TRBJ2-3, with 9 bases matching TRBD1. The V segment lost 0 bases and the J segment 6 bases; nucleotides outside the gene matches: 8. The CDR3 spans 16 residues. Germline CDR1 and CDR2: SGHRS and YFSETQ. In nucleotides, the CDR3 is TGCGCCAGCAGCTTGGGGACAGGGGTCGGCAGGGATACGCAGTATTTT. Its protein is CASSLGTGVGRDTQYF.

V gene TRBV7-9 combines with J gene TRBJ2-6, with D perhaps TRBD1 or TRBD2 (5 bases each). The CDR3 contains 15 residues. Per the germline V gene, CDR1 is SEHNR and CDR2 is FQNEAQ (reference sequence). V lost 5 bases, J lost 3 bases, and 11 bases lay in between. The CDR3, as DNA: TGTGCCAGCAGCCACGAGGGGTATGGGGCCAACGTCCTGACTTTC. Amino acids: CASSHEGYGANVLTF.